The text below deals with one T cell receptor beta chain. Trimming pared 4 bases from V and 0 bases from J, leaving 12 bases between. The CDR3 has 16 residues. Germline CDR1 is SGHTA and CDR2 is FQGTGA. The assay was immunoSEQ multiplex PCR, and TCRdb's table has in-frame clones only and misses some. The top ten clones hold about 5.2% of a sample with some 250,000 clones, around 86% of them seen once. This sample is drawn from a study of blood T cell repertoires in COVID-19. Looking at the study overall: Nucleic acid was either cDNA or gDNA, and it came from T cells, B-cell-depleted T cells, or PBMCs.

The chain joins TRBV7-3 to TRBJ2-2; D gene uncertain. The sequenced sample was peripheral blood. This TCR was sampled from a woman aged 55-75 years with COVID-19, enrolled during active disease. CDR3 bases: TGTGCCAGCAGCTCGACACTTGCTGCGAACACCGGGGAGCTGTTTTTT. Protein product: CASSSTLAANTGELFF.